This entry lists 17 T cell receptor beta chains sequenced from one sample in a study of low-dose radiotherapy and immunotherapy resistance in tumors. With TRAV- and TRBV-specific primers, first-strand cDNA was made, covering the alpha and beta chains. TCRs were put through roughly 20 PCR cycles of amplification with Phusion. A constant-region primer and the V-primer adapter served as the primer pair. One entry per CDR3 protein, called by TCRdb with MiXCR from the reads. The table lists about 84,000 distinct CDR3 sequences, less than 20% of them singletons. As to time point: after trial treatment. As to treatment: LDRT plus nivolumab, ipilimumab, low-dose cyclophosphamide and aspirin (RACIN trial). The specimen comprised PBMCs, sampled after low-dose radiotherapy plus immunotherapy. These receptor sequences come from a male donor with prostate cancer.

The table lists this clonotype with many counts. The gene calls are TRBV28 and TRBJ2-3; 7 bases align to TRBD2. V was pared by 6 bases and J by 0 bases, with 6 bases of the junction left unmatched. This CDR3 region has 15 residues. The germline CDR1 and CDR2 sequences are MDHEN and SYDVKM. The CDR3 reads CASSSSGTSTDTQYF. The CDR3 bases are TGTGCCAGCAGCTCGAGCGGGACTAGCACAGATACGCAGTATTTT.

This clonotype occurred many times. The chain has TRBV26 and TRBJ2-5; TRBD2, the table's D call, was not compared with the DNA. TRBV26 is a listed pseudogene. The CDR3 has 15 residues. CDR3 sequence: CASSTAGTTQETQYF. In nucleotides, the CDR3 is TGTGCCAGCAGTACCGCCGGGACTACCCAAGAGACCCAGTACTTC.

This sequence joins TRBV9 and TRBJ1-1, with 7 positions matching TRBD1. The length of the CDR3 is 15 residues. CDR1 and CDR2 from the germline V gene are SGDLS and YYNGEE. V gave up 2 bases and J gave up 5 bases; unmatched junction bases: 9. CDR3 sequence: CASSVLTGPRTEAFF. CDR3 nucleotide sequence: TGTGCCAGCAGCGTCCTGACAGGGCCCAGGACTGAAGCTTTCTTT.

This clonotype came up many times. The chain joins TRBV6-5 to TRBJ1-2, with D maybe TRBD1 (5 bases). V dropped 4 bases and J dropped 5 bases, with 8 bases sitting between them. The germline CDR1 and CDR2 sequences are MNHEY and SVGAGI. The CDR3 sequence is 12 residues long. In DNA form, the CDR3 reads TGTGCCAGCAGTTCCCAGGGTTATGGCTACACCTTC. Encoded protein: CASSSQGYGYTF.

This clonotype came up many times. J is TRBJ2-5 and V is TRBV4-3; maybe TRBD1 (5 bases). Deletions cut 1 base from V and 2 bases from J, with 11 bases between. Germline V gene lookup returns CDR1 LGHNA and CDR2 YSLEER. The CDR3 is 15 residues long. CDR3 in amino acids: CASSQALGQQETQYF. CDR3 sequence (DNA): TGCGCCAGCAGCCAAGCCTTGGGGCAGCAAGAGACCCAGTACTTC.

For this clonotype: A much larger clone differs from this one at a single base, so this may be a read error. The V call is TRBV7-2, the J call TRBJ1-1, with D possibly being TRBD1 (5 bases). Germline lookup yields CDR1 SGHTA and CDR2 FQGNSA. This CDR3 contains 14 residues. In nucleotides, the CDR3 is TGTGCCAGCAGCGCCGACGGGGCGGACACTGAAGCTTACTTT. Translating it yields CASSADGADTEAYF.

This clonotype was counted at least ten times. V and J are TRBV20-1 and TRBJ2-3; D is perhaps TRBD2 (6 bases). The CDR3 is 14 residues long. V was cut by 7 bases and J by 4 bases, with 18 bases left in between. The germline V gene encodes CDR1 DFQATT and CDR2 SNEGSKA (reference sequence). The DNA of the CDR3 is TGCAGTGAGTCGTCCGGCGCGGGATCAGATACGCAGTATTTT. Protein product: CSESSGAGSDTQYF.

This clonotype was seen ten or more times. V usage is TRBV12-3 or TRBV12-4 and J usage is TRBJ1-1, with unresolved D. Trimming removed 0 bases at V and 1 base at J, with 3 bases between. The CDR3 consists of 13 residues. CDR3 sequence reads: CASSLAENTEAFF. The CDR3 nucleotides read TGTGCCAGCAGTTTAGCAGAGAACACTGAAGCTTTCTTT.

Concerning this clonotype: This likely came from a read error, as a far larger clone is one base away. The chain links TRBV5-1 to TRBJ2-1, with 12 positions matching TRBD1. The CDR3 is 14 residues long. The germline CDR1 and CDR2 sequences are SGHRS and YFSETQ. The V and J ends lost 3 bases and 10 bases, in that order; junction bases with no gene match: 5. CDR3 nucleotide sequence: TGCGCCAGCAGCTCGGGACAGGGGGCCTACGAGCAGTTCTTC. Amino acids: CASSSGQGAYEQFF. Together with reference TRBV5-1 and TRBJ2-1, the CDR3 gives the full variable domain: KAGVTQTPRYLIKTRGQQVTLSCSPISGHRSVSWYQQTPGQGLQFLFEYFSETQRNKGNFPGRFSGRQFSNSRSEMNVSTLELGDSALYLCASSSGQGAYEQFFGPGTRLTVL.

There are many counts of this clonotype. The V gene is TRBV28, the J gene TRBJ1-6, with D perhaps TRBD1 (6 bases). The CDR3 extends over 16 amino acids. Germline CDR1 is MDHEN and CDR2 is SYDVKM. The V gene lost 7 bases and the J gene lost 7 bases, with 20 bases spanning the gap. The CDR3 region has the DNA TGTGCCAGCACACAAGCGGGGACACTCCTGAATTCACCCCTCCACTTT. This sequence encodes CASTQAGTLLNSPLHF.

This chain links TRBV28 with TRBJ2-7, with a tentative D call TRBD1 (5 bases). Looked up from germline, CDR1 is MDHEN and CDR2 is SYDVKM. V gave up 2 bases and J gave up 6 bases, with 8 bases separating them. The CDR3 has 12 residues. This CDR3 reads CASSLQGFEQYF. In nucleotides, the CDR3 is TGTGCCAGCAGTTTACAGGGCTTCGAGCAGTACTTC. Using reference TRBV28 and TRBJ2-7 for the parts outside the CDR3, the full variable domain is DVKVTQSSRYLVKRTGEKVFLECVQDMDHENMFWYRQDPGLGLRLIYFSYDVKMKEKGDIPEGYSVSREKKERFSLILESASTNQTSMYLCASSLQGFEQYFGPGTRLTVT.

This clonotype has at least ten counts. This chain links TRBV6-2 or TRBV6-3 with TRBJ2-3, with 11 bases aligning to TRBD2. The trim removed 5 bases at V and 1 base at J, leaving 11 bases unmatched. CDR3 length: 18 amino acids. In germline, CDR1 is MNHEY, CDR2 SVGEGT. In nucleotides, the CDR3 is TGTGCCAGCAGTGACGGTAGCGGGAGGGCCCTCGGCACAGATACGCAGTATTTT. Its protein product is CASSDGSGRALGTDTQYF.

The table lists this clonotype with a few counts. The rearrangement uses TRBV30 and TRBJ1-1, with D unresolved. Germline lookup yields CDR1 GTSNPN and CDR2 SVGIG (reference sequence). V was clipped by 0 bases and J by 1 base, with 15 bases between them. The CDR3 length is 16 residues. As DNA, the CDR3 is TGTGCCTGGAGTGTCAGGTCAGGAGCTAGGAACACTGAAGCTTTCTTT. Amino acids: CAWSVRSGARNTEAFF. The variable domain in full, completed from reference TRBV30 and TRBJ1-1, reads SQTIHQWPATLVQPVGSPLSLECTVEGTSNPNLYWYRQAAGRGLQLLFYSVGIGQISSEVPQNLSASRPQDRQFILSSKKLLLSDSGFYLCAWSVRSGARNTEAFFGQGTRLTVV.

This clonotype was counted ten times or more. This chain joins TRBV28 and TRBJ2-7, with TRBD1 identical over 7 bases. This CDR3 spans 14 amino acids. Per germline, CDR1 MDHEN and CDR2 SYDVKM. Germline trimming cut 6 bases from V and 4 bases from J; bases unmatched to any gene: 9. As DNA, the CDR3 is TGTGCCAGCAGCCGCACGGGACAGCTGTACGAGCAGTACTTC. This codes for CASSRTGQLYEQYF.

The CDR3, as DNA: TGTGCCAGCAGCGTCACGGGAGGGAGCACCGGGGAGCTGTTTTTT. It translates to CASSVTGGSTGELFF. This chain joins TRBV9 and TRBJ2-2, with 8 nucleotides matching TRBD2. CDR3 size: 15 residues. The germline V gene has CDR1 SGDLS and CDR2 YYNGEE. V shed 2 bases, J shed 4 bases, and the junction held 4 bases outside the gene matches.

Note on this clonotype: This likely traces to a read error, being one base from a far larger clone. The CDR3 sequence: CASSTGYEQFF. The CDR3 DNA sequence: TGTGCCAGCAGTACAGGGTACGAGCAGTTCTTC. This chain connects TRBV28 to TRBJ2-1, with D tentatively TRBD1 (6 bases). CDR1 is MDHEN and CDR2 is SYDVKM in the germline V gene. The V gene lost 5 bases and the J gene lost 10 bases, with 9 bases spanning the gap. The CDR3 has 11 amino acids.

This clonotype was seen many times. This chain joins TRBV4-1 and TRBJ2-3; D is possibly TRBD1 (6 bases). Trimming shortened V by 1 base and J by 4 bases, and 18 bases separated the two germline ends. The CDR3 spans 17 residues. Germline CDR1 reads MGHRA; CDR2 reads YSYEKL. CDR3 region: CASSQGYRDPGADTQYF. CDR3 sequence (DNA): TGCGCCAGCAGCCAAGGATACAGGGATCCGGGCGCAGATACGCAGTATTTT.